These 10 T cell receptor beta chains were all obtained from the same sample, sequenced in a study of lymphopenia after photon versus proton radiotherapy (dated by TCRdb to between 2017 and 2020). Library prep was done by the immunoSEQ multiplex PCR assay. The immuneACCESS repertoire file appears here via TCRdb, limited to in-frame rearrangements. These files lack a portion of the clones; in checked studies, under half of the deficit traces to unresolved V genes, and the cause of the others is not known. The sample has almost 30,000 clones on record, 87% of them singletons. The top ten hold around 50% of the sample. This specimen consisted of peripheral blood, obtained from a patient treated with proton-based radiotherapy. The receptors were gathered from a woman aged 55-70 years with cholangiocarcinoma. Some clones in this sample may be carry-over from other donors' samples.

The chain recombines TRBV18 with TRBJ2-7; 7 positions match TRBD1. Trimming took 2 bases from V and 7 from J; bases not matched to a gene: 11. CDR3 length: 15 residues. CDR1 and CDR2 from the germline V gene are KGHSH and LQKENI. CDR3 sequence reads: CASSPIGTGDGEQYF. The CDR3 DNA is TGTGCCAGCTCACCAATTGGCACAGGGGATGGGGAGCAGTACTTC.

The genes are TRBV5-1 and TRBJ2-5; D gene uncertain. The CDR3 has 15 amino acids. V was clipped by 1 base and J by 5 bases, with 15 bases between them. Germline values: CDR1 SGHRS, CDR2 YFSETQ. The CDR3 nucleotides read TGCGCCAGCAGCTTGCTCGCTGCGCGAGTTGAGACCCAGTACTTC. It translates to CASSLLAARVETQYF.

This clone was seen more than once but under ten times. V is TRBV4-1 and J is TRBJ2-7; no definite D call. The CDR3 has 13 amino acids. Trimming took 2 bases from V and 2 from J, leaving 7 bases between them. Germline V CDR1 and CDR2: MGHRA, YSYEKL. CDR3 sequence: CASSQPPTYEQYF. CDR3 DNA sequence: TGCGCCAGCAGCCAACCACCCACCTACGAGCAGTACTTC.

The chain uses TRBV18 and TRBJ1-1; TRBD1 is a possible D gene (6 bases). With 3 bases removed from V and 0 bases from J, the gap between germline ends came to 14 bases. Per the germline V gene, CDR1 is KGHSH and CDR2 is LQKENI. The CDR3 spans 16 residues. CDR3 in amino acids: CASSPTQDRLNTEAFF. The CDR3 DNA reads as TGTGCCAGCTCACCTACCCAGGACAGATTGAACACTGAAGCTTTCTTT.

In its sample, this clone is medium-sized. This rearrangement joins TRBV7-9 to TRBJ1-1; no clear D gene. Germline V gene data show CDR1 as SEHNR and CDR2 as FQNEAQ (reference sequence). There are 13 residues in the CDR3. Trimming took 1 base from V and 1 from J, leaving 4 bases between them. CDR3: CASSLDTNTEAFF. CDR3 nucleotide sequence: TGTGCCAGCAGCTTAGATACGAACACTGAAGCTTTCTTT.

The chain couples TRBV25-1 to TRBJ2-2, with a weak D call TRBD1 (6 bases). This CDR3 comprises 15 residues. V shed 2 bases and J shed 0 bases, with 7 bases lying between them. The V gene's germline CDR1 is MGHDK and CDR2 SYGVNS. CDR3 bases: TGTGCCAGCAGTGAAGGACAGCCGAACACCGGGGAGCTGTTTTTT. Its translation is CASSEGQPNTGELFF.

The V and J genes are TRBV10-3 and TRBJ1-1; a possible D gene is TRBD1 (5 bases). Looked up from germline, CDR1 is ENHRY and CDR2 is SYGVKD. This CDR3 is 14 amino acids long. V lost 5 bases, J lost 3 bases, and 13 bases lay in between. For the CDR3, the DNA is TGTGCCATCAGTACATCGGGGGGGGACACTGAAGCTTTCTTT. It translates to CAISTSGGDTEAFF.

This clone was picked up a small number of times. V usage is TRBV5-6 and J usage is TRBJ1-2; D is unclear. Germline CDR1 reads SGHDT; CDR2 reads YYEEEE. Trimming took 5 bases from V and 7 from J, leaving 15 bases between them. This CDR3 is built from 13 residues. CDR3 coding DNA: TGTGCCAGCAGACCGACCCTGAGAGGTGGCTACACCTTC. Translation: CASRPTLRGGYTF.

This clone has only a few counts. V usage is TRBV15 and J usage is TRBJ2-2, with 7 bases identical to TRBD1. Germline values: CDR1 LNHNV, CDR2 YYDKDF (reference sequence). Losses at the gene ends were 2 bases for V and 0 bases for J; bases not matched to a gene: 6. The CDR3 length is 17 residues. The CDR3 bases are TGTGCCACCAGCAGACCCAAGGGGACAGCGAACACCGGGGAGCTGTTTTTT. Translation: CATSRPKGTANTGELFF.

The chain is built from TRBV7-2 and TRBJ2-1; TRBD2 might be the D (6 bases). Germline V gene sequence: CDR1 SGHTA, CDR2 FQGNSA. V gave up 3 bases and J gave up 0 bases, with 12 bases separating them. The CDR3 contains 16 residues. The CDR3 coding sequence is TGTGCCAGCAGCTTTGAGGCGGGGCGCTCCTACAATGAGCAGTTCTTC. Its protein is CASSFEAGRSYNEQFF.